One sample yielded the 26 T cell receptor beta chains listed below, sequenced in a study of blood T cell repertoires in COVID-19 (dated by TCRdb to the early 2020s). Libraries were made using the immunoSEQ multiplex PCR assay. The table was pulled from immuneACCESS by TCRdb, which kept in-frame rearrangements only. Such tables lose some clones; where checked, under half of the loss comes from unresolved V genes, and the rest has no known cause. The table for this sample lists under 250,000 clones; 83% of them were counted only once. Clones ranked in the top ten supply around 5.9% of the sample. Sequences were obtained from peripheral blood. These receptors all stem from a human donor in a cohort sampled during active COVID-19.

The chain carries TRBV6-5 and TRBJ2-5; maybe TRBD1 (5 bases). Trimming removed 7 bases at V and 5 bases at J, with 11 bases between. From germline, CDR1 is MNHEY and CDR2 SVGAGI. This CDR3 region has 12 residues. In nucleotides, the CDR3 is TGTGCCAGCACCGGACATGGGGAGACCCAGTACTTC. Translated: CASTGHGETQYF.

This CDR3 is CASSAPTGLASPKTQYF. The CDR3 DNA is TGTGCCAGCAGTGCCCCCACGGGACTAGCGAGCCCTAAGACCCAGTACTTC. The chain couples TRBV2 to TRBJ2-5; TRBD2 matches 10 bases. This CDR3 has 17 residues. From germline, CDR1 is SNHLY and CDR2 FYNNEI. Trimming cost V 4 bases and J 6 bases; bases outside gene matches: 14.

V gene TRBV2 combines with J gene TRBJ1-1, with 7 bases lining up with TRBD1. The CDR3 consists of 15 residues. V shed 7 bases and J 0 bases; nucleotides not matched to a gene: 8. Germline V gene lookup returns CDR1 SNHLY and CDR2 FYNNEI. The CDR3 DNA is TGTGCCAGCACCCAAAGGGGGCAGTTGAACACTGAAGCTTTCTTT. This encodes CASTQRGQLNTEAFF.

This clone has a handful of counts. This sample includes further DNA sequences coding for the same CDR3. V and J are TRBV4-1 and TRBJ1-1, with 9 bases matching TRBD1. V lost 3 bases, J lost 4 bases, and 6 bases stayed unmatched. The CDR3 sequence is 15 residues long. Germline values: CDR1 MGHRA, CDR2 YSYEKL. The CDR3 protein is CASSHPGQGATEAFF. The CDR3 DNA reads TGCGCCAGCAGCCATCCGGGACAGGGCGCCACTGAAGCTTTCTTT.

This clone was seen more than once but under ten times. This chain links TRBV7-9 with TRBJ1-5; TRBD1 matches at 7 bases. CDR1 is SEHNR and CDR2 is FQNEAQ in the germline V gene (reference sequence). Trimming at V came to 1 base and at J to 4 bases, leaving 4 bases not matched to a gene. There are 15 residues in the CDR3. The CDR3 DNA follows: TGTGCCAGCAGCTTAGGACAGGGCCTAAATCAGCCCCAGCATTTT. This translates into CASSLGQGLNQPQHF. The whole variable domain, filled in from reference TRBV7-9 and TRBJ1-5, reads DTGVSQNPRHKITKRGQNVTFRCDPISEHNRLYWYRQTLGQGPEFLTYFQNEAQLEKSRLLSDRFSAERPKGSFSTLEIQRTEQGDSAMYLCASSLGQGLNQPQHFGDGTRLSIL.

The chain couples TRBV11-2 to TRBJ2-5; D is perhaps TRBD2 (5 bases). Germline CDR1 reads SGHAT; CDR2 reads FQNNGV. V was clipped by 5 bases and J by 5 bases, with 9 bases between them. The CDR3 totals 12 residues. The chain's CDR3 is CASSGTGETQYF. The CDR3 DNA reads as TGTGCCAGCAGCGGTACGGGGGAGACCCAGTACTTC.

The chain carries TRBV7-2 and TRBJ2-2; TRBD2 is a possible D gene (6 bases). Deletions cut 2 bases from V and 4 bases from J, with 14 bases between. Germline loops: CDR1 SGHTA, CDR2 FQGNSA. The CDR3 sequence is 16 residues long. CDR3 protein: CASSLRGMRATGELFF. The CDR3 bases are TGTGCCAGCAGCTTACGGGGGATGAGGGCCACCGGGGAGCTGTTTTTT.

The rearrangement links TRBV7-3 to TRBJ2-1; 12 bases agree with TRBD2. Looked up from germline, CDR1 is SGHTA and CDR2 is FQGTGA. The length of the CDR3 is 18 residues. V was pared by 5 bases and J by 4 bases, with 12 bases of the junction left unmatched. CDR3 nucleotide sequence: TGTGCCAGCAGCCCGCCCAGCTTGACTAGCGGGGGATACAATGAGCAGTTCTTC. It specifies CASSPPSLTSGGYNEQFF.

The genes are TRBV7-2 and TRBJ1-5, with 9 bases fitting TRBD1. V lost 4 bases and J lost 5; bases outside the gene matches: 12. CDR1 SGHTA and CDR2 FQGNSA come from the germline V gene. The CDR3 spans 17 residues. CDR3 protein: CASSSYTTGGWDQPQHF. CDR3 nucleotides: TGTGCCAGCAGCTCCTATACAACAGGGGGCTGGGATCAGCCCCAGCATTTT.

The chain carries TRBV5-8 and TRBJ1-2; TRBD1 agrees at 7 bases. This CDR3 region has 15 residues. Per germline, CDR1 SGHTS and CDR2 YDEGEE. Unmatched junction bases numbered 8, after V lost 2 bases and J lost 4 bases. As DNA, the CDR3 is TGTGCCAGCAGCTTAATTGCGGGACAGATCTATGGCTACACCTTC. It translates to CASSLIAGQIYGYTF.

V is TRBV7-3 and J is TRBJ2-1, with no clear D. The ends were cut back, 1 base at V and 9 bases at J, with 13 bases in the middle. This CDR3 is built from 14 residues. From germline, CDR1 is SGHTA and CDR2 FQGTGA. The CDR3 loop reads CASSLSTEIGEQFF. The CDR3 coding sequence is TGTGCCAGCAGCTTAAGTACCGAGATTGGTGAGCAGTTCTTC.

J is TRBJ1-3 and V is TRBV5-4, with D tentatively TRBD1 (5 bases). The V gene lost 4 bases and the J gene lost 0 bases, with 14 bases spanning the gap. The CDR3 totals 16 residues. Germline CDR1 reads SGHNT; CDR2 reads YYREEE (reference sequence). The CDR3, as DNA: TGTGCCAGCAGCCTGGTAGGGGCTTCCTCTGGAAACACCATATATTTT. Amino acid sequence: CASSLVGASSGNTIYF. The variable domain in full, completed from reference TRBV5-4 and TRBJ1-3, reads ETGVTQSPTHLIKTRGQQVTLRCSSQSGHNTVSWYQQALGQGPQFIFQYYREEENGRGNFPPRFSGLQFPNYSSELNVNALELDDSALYLCASSLVGASSGNTIYFGEGSWLTVV.

The CDR3 here is CASSEVRGRGRTEAFF. CDR3 sequence (DNA): TGCGCCAGCAGTGAGGTCAGGGGGCGAGGGCGGACTGAAGCTTTCTTT. This chain joins TRBV10-2 and TRBJ1-1, with TRBD1 identical over 8 bases. The CDR3 sequence is 16 residues long. J lost 5 bases, V lost 2 bases, and 10 bases had no gene match. Germline CDR1 reads WSHSY; CDR2 reads SAAADI.

This clone has more than one count but fewer than ten. The sample carries other DNA sequences with the same CDR3. The chain recombines TRBV27 with TRBJ1-1, with 8 bases fitting TRBD1. This CDR3 is built from 14 residues. Germline CDR1 is MNHEY and CDR2 is SMNVEV (reference sequence). V gave up 5 bases and J gave up 4 bases; unmatched junction bases: 6. The CDR3 loop is CASSTTDRGTEAFF. The CDR3 DNA reads as TGTGCCAGCAGTACCACTGACAGGGGCACTGAAGCTTTCTTT.

This clone was picked up one time. The chain recombines TRBV7-3 with TRBJ2-4, with D tentatively TRBD1 (6 bases). The ends were cut back, 4 bases at V and 0 bases at J, with 10 bases in the middle. CDR3 size: 15 residues. CDR1 is SGHTA, CDR2 FQGTGA, per germline. The CDR3 DNA sequence: TGTGCCAGCAGCTCTACAGGGACAGCCAAAAACATTCAGTACTTC. This sequence encodes CASSSTGTAKNIQYF.

This clone was detected a few times. The V and J genes are TRBV18 and TRBJ1-5; the D is unclear. Per the germline V gene, CDR1 is KGHSH and CDR2 is LQKENI. The CDR3 totals 13 residues. Trimming shortened V by 6 bases and J by 4 bases, and 10 bases separated the two germline ends. CDR3 in DNA: TGTGCCAGCTCGCTGACAACTAATCAGCCCCAGCATTTT. Translation gives CASSLTTNQPQHF.

To note about this clone: The DNA is omitted, as the CDR3 cannot be located on it reliably, and the CDR3 follows TCRdb's listing. The rearrangement joins TRBV27 to TRBJ1-5. Looked up from germline, CDR1 is MNHEY and CDR2 is SMNVEV (reference sequence). The CDR3 has 15 amino acids, counting both end residues. The CDR3 protein is CASSSTFGEGQPQHF.

Concerning this clone: Other DNA sequences within the sample encode an identical CDR3. The rearrangement uses TRBV11-2 and TRBJ2-1, with D maybe TRBD1 (6 bases). The germline V gene encodes CDR1 SGHAT and CDR2 FQNNGV. The V and J ends lost 5 bases and 4 bases respectively, with 15 bases between them. The CDR3 contains 15 residues. The CDR3 nucleotides read TGTGCCAGCAGCCCATCAACGGACAGATACAATGAGCAGTTCTTC. Translating gives CASSPSTDRYNEQFF. Drawing the rest from reference TRBV11-2 and TRBJ2-1, the complete variable domain is EAGVAQSPRYKIIEKRQSVAFWCNPISGHATLYWYQQILGQGPKLLIQFQNNGVVDDSQLPKDRFSAERLKGVDSTLKIQPAKLEDSAVYLCASSPSTDRYNEQFFGPGTRLTVL.

The chain uses TRBV11-2 and TRBJ2-2; TRBD2 agrees at 12 bases. The V gene's germline CDR1 is SGHAT and CDR2 FQNNGV. The V and J ends lost 5 bases and 5 bases, in that order; junction bases with no gene match: 12. The CDR3 extends over 18 amino acids. Here the CDR3 DNA reads TGTGCCAGCAGCCCCCGTCGACTAGCGGGAGCTAAAACCGGGGAGCTGTTTTTT. It yields the protein CASSPRRLAGAKTGELFF.

This chain links TRBV19 with TRBJ2-7; 10 bases map to TRBD1. V shed 6 bases and J 4 bases; nucleotides not matched to a gene: 9. Germline CDR1 LNHDA, CDR2 SQIVND (reference sequence). CDR3 length: 15 residues. The DNA of the CDR3 is TGTGCCAGTAGGTCCGCGGGACAGGGGACTTACGAGCAGTACTTC. The encoded protein is CASRSAGQGTYEQYF. Looking up the rest from reference TRBV19 and TRBJ2-7 gives the full variable domain: DGGITQSPKYLFRKEGQNVTLSCEQNLNHDAMYWYRQDPGQGLRLIYYSQIVNDFQKGDIAEGYSVSREKKESFPLTVTSAQKNPTAFYLCASRSAGQGTYEQYFGPGTRLTVT.

The chain recombines TRBV18 with TRBJ2-1; 13 bases line up with TRBD2. This CDR3 has 16 residues. J gave up 5 bases and V 3 bases, and 4 bases lay outside the gene matches. Germline V CDR1 and CDR2: KGHSH, LQKENI. This CDR3 is CASSPPTSGGNNEQFF. In DNA, the CDR3 is TGTGCCAGCTCACCTCCGACTAGCGGGGGGAACAATGAGCAGTTCTTC. Full variable domain (missing parts from reference TRBV18 and TRBJ2-1): NAGVMQNPRHLVRRRGQEARLRCSPMKGHSHVYWYRQLPEEGLKFMVYLQKENIIDESGMPKERFSAEFPKEGPSILRIQQVVRGDSAAYFCASSPPTSGGNNEQFFGPGTRLTVL.

J is TRBJ1-2 and V is TRBV18; 12 bases are a match to TRBD1. The V gene's germline CDR1 is KGHSH and CDR2 LQKENI. The trim removed 0 bases at V and 3 bases at J, leaving 2 bases unmatched. CDR3 length equals 16 residues. The CDR3 loop reads CASSPPGTGGDYGYTF. The CDR3 coding sequence is TGTGCCAGCTCACCACCGGGGACAGGGGGCGACTATGGCTACACCTTC.

J is TRBJ2-3 and V is TRBV9; the D gene is possibly TRBD1 (6 bases). V gave up 4 bases and J gave up 2 bases, with 17 bases separating them. The CDR3 runs 16 residues. CDR1 and CDR2 (germline): SGDLS, YYNGEE. CDR3 DNA sequence: TGTGCCAGCAGCTCTCGTGGGGGCCCAGTCACAGATACGCAGTATTTT. Residues: CASSSRGGPVTDTQYF. The variable domain in full, completed from reference TRBV9 and TRBJ2-3, reads DSGVTQTPKHLITATGQRVTLRCSPRSGDLSVYWYQQSLDQGLQFLIQYYNGEERAKGNILERFSAQQFPDLHSELNLSSLELGDSALYFCASSSRGGPVTDTQYFGPGTRLTVL.

The chain couples TRBV19 to TRBJ2-1; TRBD2 matches at 8 bases. V was clipped by 7 bases and J by 0 bases; unmatched bases: 14. This CDR3 is 18 amino acids long. Germline V lookup: CDR1 LNHDA, CDR2 SQIVND (reference sequence). CDR3 in DNA: TGTGCCAGTACCCACACCCGACTAGCGCCAAGCTCCTACAATGAGCAGTTCTTC. It specifies CASTHTRLAPSSYNEQFF.

The CDR3 DNA sequence: TGTGCCAGCAGCCCGAGGGTTGCAACTAATGAAAAACTGTTTTTT. Translation gives CASSPRVATNEKLFF. J is TRBJ1-4 and V is TRBV3-1 (or the pseudogene TRBV3-2); D not resolved. The CDR3 extends over 15 amino acids. Germline V gives CDR1 LGHDT, CDR2 YNNKEL (reference sequence). The germline V and J ends were trimmed by 4 bases and 0 bases, with 9 bases remaining between them.

The gene calls are TRBV7-6 and TRBJ2-5, with 10 bases matching TRBD1. In germline, CDR1 is SGHVS, CDR2 FNYEAQ. The trim removed 1 base at V and 4 bases at J, leaving 12 bases unmatched. The CDR3 contains 18 residues. The CDR3 loop reads CASSLDSPRQGAGETQYF. The CDR3 bases are TGTGCCAGCAGCTTAGATTCTCCTCGACAGGGGGCCGGAGAGACCCAGTACTTC. The full variable domain, with the rest looked up from reference TRBV7-6 and TRBJ2-5, is GAGVSQSPRYKVTKRGQDVALRCDPISGHVSLYWYRQALGQGPEFLTYFNYEAQQDKSGLPNDRFSAERPEGSISTLTIQRTEQRDSAMYRCASSLDSPRQGAGETQYFGPGTRLLVL.